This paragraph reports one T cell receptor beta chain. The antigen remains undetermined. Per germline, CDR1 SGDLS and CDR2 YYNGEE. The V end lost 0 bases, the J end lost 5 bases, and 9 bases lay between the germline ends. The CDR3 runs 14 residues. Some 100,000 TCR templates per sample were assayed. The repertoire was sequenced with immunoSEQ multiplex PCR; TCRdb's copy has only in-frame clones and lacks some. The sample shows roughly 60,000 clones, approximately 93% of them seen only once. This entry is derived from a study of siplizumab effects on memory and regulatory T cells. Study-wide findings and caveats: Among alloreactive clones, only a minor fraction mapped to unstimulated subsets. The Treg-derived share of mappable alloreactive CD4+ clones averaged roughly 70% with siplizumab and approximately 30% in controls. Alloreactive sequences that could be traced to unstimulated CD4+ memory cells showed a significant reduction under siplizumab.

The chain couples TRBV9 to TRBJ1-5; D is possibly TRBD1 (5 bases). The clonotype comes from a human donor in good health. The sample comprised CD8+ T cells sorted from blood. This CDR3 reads CASSVGLTDQPQHF. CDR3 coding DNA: TGTGCCAGCAGCGTAGGCCTGACAGATCAGCCCCAGCATTTT.